This TCR beta chain was retrieved from a study of T cell responses to AZD1222 COVID-19 vaccine. Remarks on this clone: As yet, its antigen is unknown.

Second doses that came at about 4 or about 12 weeks were put together. Study findings and constraints: With two AZD1222 doses given, Spike-specific TCR breadth and depth both rose. Without day 14 samples, only post-peak T cell repertoires were studied. Donors were largely white British and mainly female; clonal diversity was possibly underestimated.

This CDR3 comprises 13 residues. V dropped 9 bases and J dropped 3 bases, with 10 bases sitting between them. CDR1 is KGHDR, CDR2 SFDVKD, per germline. The assay was immunoSEQ multiplex PCR, and TCRdb's table has in-frame clones only and misses some. Of around 150,000 clones listed, roughly 90% are singletons. The sequencing here drew on peripheral blood, taken 28 days after the second AZD1222 dose. This rearrangement joins TRBV24-1 to TRBJ1-4; D is possibly TRBD1 (5 bases). The TCR originated in an adult who received the AZD1222 COVID-19 vaccine. The CDR3 DNA reads TGTGCCACCGGGGACGGCTCTAATGAAAAACTGTTTTTT. This translates into CATGDGSNEKLFF.